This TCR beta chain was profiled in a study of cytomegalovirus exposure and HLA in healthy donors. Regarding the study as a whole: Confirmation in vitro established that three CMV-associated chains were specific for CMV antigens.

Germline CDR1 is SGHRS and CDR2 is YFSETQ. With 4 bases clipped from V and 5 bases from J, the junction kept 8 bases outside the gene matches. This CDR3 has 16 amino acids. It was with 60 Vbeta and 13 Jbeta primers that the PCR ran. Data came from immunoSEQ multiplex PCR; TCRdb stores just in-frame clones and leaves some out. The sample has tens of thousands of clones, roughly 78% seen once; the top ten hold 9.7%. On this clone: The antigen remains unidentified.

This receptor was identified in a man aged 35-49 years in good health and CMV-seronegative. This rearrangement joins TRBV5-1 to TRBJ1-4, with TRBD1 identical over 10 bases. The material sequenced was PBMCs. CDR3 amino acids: CASSPIPGQGNEKLFF. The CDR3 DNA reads TGCGCCAGCAGCCCCATACCGGGACAGGGGAATGAAAAACTGTTTTTT.